The rows below give T cell receptor beta chains drawn from one sample of a study of OX40 agonist ivuxolimab in advanced cancers. Assay: immunoSEQ multiplex PCR; the TCRdb copy retains only in-frame clones and omits some. In the table there are 80,000 or so clones, around 85% of which are singletons. This sample comprised CD4+ or CD8+ T cells sorted from blood, obtained in a trial of the OX40 agonist ivuxolimab. The receptors derive from an adult with an advanced solid tumor such as melanoma, head and neck, liver or kidney cancer. The CDR3 runs from the conserved cysteine through the conserved F or W. The order of the fields is J gene, V gene, CDR3 protein.

TRBJ1-3 | TRBV19 | CASSIDPGTPGNTIYF
TRBJ2-7 | TRBV11-2 | CASSLDPTSWNSYEQYF
TRBJ1-4 | TRBV18 | CASSPPGQGSNEKLFF
TRBJ1-1 | TRBV5-5 | CASSFSRDTEAFF
TRBJ1-1 | TRBV5-1 | CASSYVGTPEAFF
TRBJ1-6 | TRBV6-1 | CASSSTQGGNSPLHF
TRBJ2-7 | TRBV18 | CASSPLAGGPYDEQYF
TRBJ1-4 | TRBV19 | CASSIDRTAVGNEKLFF
TRBJ2-5 | TRBV10-3 | CAIRGDREETQYF
TRBJ2-1 | TRBV5-6 | CASSLGQGGDWNNEQFF
TRBJ1-2 | TRBV30 | CAWDRGNYGYTF
TRBJ1-5 | TRBV28 | CASRYKTGDSNQPQHF
TRBJ1-2 | TRBV5-5 | CASTWLTGRNYGYTF
TRBJ2-3 | TRBV5-1 | CASSLAPSSTDTQYF
TRBJ2-3 | TRBV10-3 | CAIGAGATDTQYF
TRBJ1-5 | TRBV5-8 | CASSPIRQGVGINQPQHF
TRBJ2-2 | TRBV4-1 | CATGTSGVSRTGELFF
TRBJ2-3 | TRBV7-9 | CASSLVRTGSTDTQYF
TRBJ2-7 | TRBV5-1 | CASSLDAGYTYEQYF
TRBJ2-5 | TRBV5-1 | CASSLGAGVVETQYF
TRBJ1-2 | TRBV9 | CASSDTNYGYTF
TRBJ2-7 | TRBV5-4 | CASSLPGLPLEQYF
TRBJ2-7 | TRBV16 | CASSQETWTSGVSYEQYF
TRBJ2-1 | TRBV12-5 | CASGRQGNDEQFF
TRBJ1-1 | TRBV30 | CAGTPRTEAFF
TRBJ2-7 | TRBV7-6 | CASSLDHGQYF
TRBJ2-5 | TRBV7-7 | CASSPDRVGRRNF
TRBJ2-5 | TRBV28 | CASSFFSETQYF
TRBJ1-2 | TRBV18 | CASSPGQGYGYTF
TRBJ2-7 | TRBV19 | CASSSGVGTYEQYF
TRBJ2-5 | TRBV7-2 | CASSLTGPLGKTQYF
TRBJ1-1 | TRBV19 | CASSTGGRDTEAFF
TRBJ1-5 | TRBV19 | CASSIQVAGSNQPQHF
TRBJ1-1 | TRBV5-1 | CASSLVPGSNTEAFF
TRBJ2-2 | TRBV5-1 | CASSWPSGNTGELFF
TRBJ2-2 | TRBV5-1 | CASSWGQPNTGELFF
TRBJ1-3 | TRBV27 | CASSVSIFEGPNTGNTIYF
TRBJ1-1 | TRBV29-1 | CSVEGHGAEAFF
TRBJ1-2 | TRBV4-1 | CASSQVGRGGYTF
TRBJ1-2 | TRBV28 | CASSFWEEGYTF
TRBJ1-2 | TRBV28 | CASSLPGMGGGYTF
TRBJ2-3 | TRBV9 | CASSVKPGTSGGPTDTQYF
TRBJ2-5 | TRBV7-6 | CASSPIPRGETQYF
TRBJ2-3 | TRBV4-2 | CASRQVRSADTQYF
TRBJ2-4 | TRBV6-6 | CASTPHERRAKNIQYF
TRBJ1-2 | TRBV19 | CASSPRQGAQSYGYTF
TRBJ2-4 | TRBV14 | CASSQRAGGPLTKNIQYF
TRBJ1-5 | TRBV28 | CASTLDSPGNQPQHF
TRBJ2-2 | TRBV9 | CASSVGSGVNTGELFF
TRBJ1-5 | TRBV6-5 | CASSYASGVQPQHF
TRBJ1-1 | TRBV7-6 | CASQAMNTEAFF
TRBJ1-2 | TRBV7-2 | CASSGSGGNGYTF
TRBJ1-1 | TRBV18 | CASSRNPGTEAFF
TRBJ2-3 | TRBV11-3 | CASSPRDVDTQYF
TRBJ1-1 | TRBV5-1 | CASSRGDRMNTEAFF